Listed below are T cell receptor beta chains from one sample, sequenced in a study of blood T cell repertoires in COVID-19. TCRdb's copy holds only in-frame clones and misses some; the assay was immunoSEQ multiplex PCR. The table records a few hundred thousand clones, roughly 90% of them present only once. Sequencing used PBMCs or T cells enriched from blood (not recorded which). The receptor source for this set is a woman aged 30 to 39 who had recovered from COVID-19. The CDR3 runs from the conserved cysteine through the conserved F or W. Fields, in order: D gene, J gene, V gene, clone size, CDR3 protein, CDR3 DNA. The D gene is left open where the match is weak. For some rows the clone size is stated as once, few or many, or as a class when expanded; others skip it.

TRBD1 | TRBJ1-1 | TRBV19 | - | CASKFRGLGNTEAFF | TGTGCCAGTAAATTCAGGGGGCTCGGGAACACTGAAGCTTTCTTT
TRBD2 | TRBJ2-1 | TRBV9 | - | CASSVGRGLANEQFF | TGTGCCAGCAGCGTAGGAAGAGGACTAGCCAATGAGCAGTTCTTC
TRBD1 | TRBJ1-1 | TRBV30 | - | CAWSGQGITEAFF | TGTGCCTGGTCGGGACAGGGAATAACTGAAGCTTTCTTT
- | TRBJ2-7 | TRBV2 | - | CASSGLSAYF | TGTGCCAGCAGTGGCCTGAGCGCGTACTTC
- | TRBJ2-3 | TRBV4-1 | - | CASRETEASPDTQYF | TGCGCCAGCAGAGAGACCGAGGCTAGCCCAGATACGCAGTATTTT
TRBD1 | TRBJ1-5 | TRBV4-1 | once | CASSQPDRSQPQHF | TGCGCCAGCAGCCAGCCGGACAGGTCCCAGCCCCAGCATTTT
- | TRBJ2-7 | TRBV10-3 | - | CAISEGGAEFSYEQYF | TGTGCCATCAGTGAGGGCGGAGCGGAGTTCTCCTACGAGCAGTACTTC
- | TRBJ1-3 | TRBV18 | - | CASSQRQFSGNTIYF | TGTGCCAGCTCACAACGACAGTTCTCTGGAAACACCATATATTTT
- | TRBJ2-7 | TRBV30 | once | CAWSSSYEQYF | TGTGCCTGGTCGAGCTCCTACGAGCAGTACTTC
- | TRBJ1-4 | TRBV13 | - | CASSSGVNNEKLFF | TGTGCCAGCAGCTCGGGAGTGAATAATGAAAAACTGTTTTTT
TRBD1 | TRBJ2-1 | TRBV7-2 | - | CASSLRTGGRNEQFF | TGTGCCAGCAGCTTAAGGACAGGGGGTAGGAATGAGCAGTTCTTC
- | TRBJ1-4 | TRBV30 | - | CAWTRAVGGKLFF | TGTGCCTGGACCCGAGCTGTGGGGGGGAAACTGTTTTTT
- | TRBJ1-5 | TRBV4-2 | - | CASSQEGSDQPQHF | TGTGCCAGCAGCCAAGAGGGCAGTGATCAGCCCCAGCATTTT
TRBD2 | TRBJ2-1 | TRBV27 | - | CASSPRLAGGWNEQFF | TGTGCCAGCAGTCCTCGCCTAGCGGGAGGGTGGAATGAGCAGTTCTTC
TRBD1 | TRBJ2-1 | TRBV7-3 | - | CASSLIAPLDRSSYNEQFF | TGTGCCAGCAGCTTAATCGCGCCGCTGGACAGGAGCTCCTACAATGAGCAGTTCTTC
TRBD1 | TRBJ2-6 | TRBV10-3 | - | CAISESGQRKGGANVLTF | TGTGCCATCAGTGAGTCGGGACAGAGAAAGGGTGGGGCCAACGTCCTGACTTTC
TRBD2 | TRBJ2-3 | TRBV5-1 | once | CASSGGLETDTQYF | TGCGCCAGCAGCGGGGGACTAGAAACAGATACGCAGTATTTT
TRBD1 | TRBJ1-5 | TRBV5-8 | - | CASSLEGQGNQPQHF | TGTGCCAGCAGCTTGGAGGGACAGGGTAATCAGCCCCAGCATTTT
- | TRBJ2-7 | TRBV5-1 | - | CASTIDSLPYEQYF | TGCGCCAGCACCATCGACAGTCTTCCCTACGAGCAGTACTTC
- | TRBJ1-1 | TRBV28 | - | CASSFGVGTEAFF | TGTGCCAGCAGTTTCGGGGTTGGCACTGAAGCTTTCTTT
TRBD1 | TRBJ2-1 | TRBV7-9 | - | CASSLEGRTGGLYEQFF | TGTGCCAGCAGCTTAGAGGGGCGGACAGGGGGACTCTATGAGCAGTTCTTC
- | TRBJ2-2 | TRBV5-1 | - | CASSSGTPNTGELFF | TGCGCCAGCAGCTCCGGGACTCCGAACACCGGGGAGCTGTTTTTT
TRBD1 | TRBJ1-5 | TRBV19 | - | CASLLGDRDQPQHF | TGTGCCAGTCTCCTGGGGGACAGGGATCAGCCCCAGCATTTT
- | TRBJ2-5 | TRBV7-8 | - | CASSSPQGPWETQYF | TGTGCCAGCAGCTCTCCGCAGGGTCCGTGGGAGACCCAGTACTTC
TRBD1 | TRBJ2-7 | TRBV7-9 | - | CASSSTGARSYEQYF | TGTGCCAGCAGCTCGACAGGGGCCCGCTCCTACGAGCAGTACTTC
- | TRBJ1-2 | TRBV19 | - | CASSIAEGNGYTF | TGTGCCAGTAGTATCGCGGAGGGCAATGGCTACACCTTC
TRBD1 | TRBJ2-5 | TRBV20-1 | few | CSASSQQGAQTQYF | TGCAGTGCTAGTTCCCAACAGGGGGCGCAGACCCAGTACTTC
TRBD2 | TRBJ2-5 | TRBV18 | - | CASSPLAGGPQETQYF | TGTGCCAGCTCACCCCTTGCGGGAGGGCCTCAAGAGACCCAGTACTTC
- | TRBJ2-2 | TRBV19 | - | CASRTRETPNTGELFF | TGTGCCAGTAGGACTCGGGAGACTCCGAACACCGGGGAGCTGTTTTTT
- | TRBJ2-7 | TRBV18 | - | CASSPRQGSNEQYF | TGTGCCAGCTCACCACGTCAGGGGAGCAACGAGCAGTACTTC
- | TRBJ2-3 | TRBV30 | - | CASKPQLAFTDTQYF | TGTGCCAGCAAACCACAACTAGCTTTCACAGATACGCAGTATTTT
- | TRBJ1-6 | TRBV6-2/TRBV6-3 | - | CASSPGTSVSYNSPLHF | TGTGCCAGCAGCCCTGGGACATCGGTCTCCTATAATTCACCCCTCCACTTT
- | TRBJ2-5 | TRBV19 | - | CASSIRPDWSRETQYF | TGTGCCAGTAGTATCCGTCCGGATTGGAGTCGGGAGACCCAGTACTTC
TRBD1 | TRBJ1-2 | TRBV7-6 | - | CASSWSRQGAVGYTF | TGTGCCAGCAGCTGGTCCCGACAGGGGGCGGTTGGCTACACCTTC
- | TRBJ1-3 | TRBV30 | - | CAWKAGNSGNTIYF | TGTGCCTGGAAGGCAGGTAACTCTGGAAACACCATATATTTT
TRBD2 | TRBJ2-7 | TRBV7-7 | - | CASSFYGLAGPYEQYF | TGTGCCAGCAGCTTTTATGGGTTAGCGGGACCCTACGAGCAGTACTTC
- | TRBJ2-7 | TRBV11-2 | - | CASSLASYEQYF | TGTGCCAGCAGCTTAGCGTCCTACGAGCAGTACTTC
TRBD1 | TRBJ2-1 | TRBV6-5 | - | CASSYYGQGNHEQFF | TGTGCCAGCAGTTACTACGGACAGGGGAACCATGAGCAGTTCTTC
- | TRBJ2-7 | TRBV25-1 | - | CASSSPGAFRREQYF | TGTGCCAGCAGTTCTCCAGGGGCCTTTCGGCGCGAGCAGTACTTC
TRBD2 | TRBJ2-3 | TRBV20-1 | - | CSAERGGQYF | TGCAGTGCTGAGCGGGGAGGACAGTATTTT
TRBD1 | TRBJ1-6 | TRBV15 | - | CATSPRGDRNSPLHF | TGTGCCACCAGCCCCAGGGGGGACAGAAATTCACCCCTCCACTTT
TRBD1 | TRBJ1-4 | TRBV4-2 | many | CASSQDGPGTGGEKLFF | TGTGCCAGCAGCCAAGATGGCCCGGGCACAGGGGGGGAAAAACTGTTTTTT
- | TRBJ2-1 | TRBV7-3 | - | CASSLSGGPYNEQFF | TGTGCCAGCAGCTTAAGCGGGGGCCCCTACAATGAGCAGTTCTTC
TRBD2 | TRBJ2-2 | TRBV7-6 | - | CASSTRLAGGKLTGELFF | TGTGCCAGCAGCACCCGACTAGCGGGGGGCAAACTAACCGGGGAGCTGTTTTTT
- | TRBJ1-4 | TRBV14 | - | CASSQVVPGKLFF | TGTGCCAGCAGCCAAGTGGTTCCCGGAAAACTGTTTTTT
TRBD2 | TRBJ2-4 | TRBV24-1 | - | CATSAGGGRGAKNIQYF | TGTGCCACCAGTGCCGGTGGAGGGAGGGGAGCCAAAAACATTCAGTACTTC
- | TRBJ2-2 | TRBV10-3 | - | CAISESTDPGELFF | TGTGCCATCAGTGAGTCTACAGACCCCGGGGAGCTGTTTTTT
TRBD1 | TRBJ2-4 | TRBV19 | - | CASRRTGENIQYF | TGTGCCAGTAGACGGACAGGGGAAAACATTCAGTACTTC
- | TRBJ2-7 | TRBV5-6 | - | CASSLIAGSERTPTYEQYF | TGTGCCAGCAGCTTGATTGCTGGGAGTGAAAGGACCCCGACCTACGAGCAGTACTTC
- | TRBJ1-1 | TRBV9 | - | CASSVGRGRRAFF | TGTGCCAGCAGCGTAGGCAGGGGTAGAAGAGCTTTCTTT
TRBD1 | TRBJ2-7 | TRBV5-1 | - | CASSRNGQAPHEQYF | TGCGCCAGCAGCCGAAATGGACAGGCCCCGCACGAGCAGTACTTC
- | TRBJ2-7 | TRBV15 | - | CATSRVNGPQHHEQYF | TGTGCCACCAGCAGAGTGAATGGGCCTCAGCACCACGAGCAGTACTTC
- | TRBJ1-4 | TRBV4-3 | - | CASSQELSGVGEKLFF | TGCGCCAGCAGCCAAGAATTGTCAGGGGTAGGGGAAAAACTGTTTTTT
- | TRBJ1-3 | TRBV11-2 | - | CASSPPQGPRGNTIYF | TGTGCCAGCAGCCCTCCTCAGGGGCCCAGAGGAAACACCATATATTTT
TRBD1 | TRBJ1-2 | TRBV2 | - | CASSLYRGSNYGYTF | TGTGCCAGCTCCCTCTACAGGGGATCTAACTATGGCTACACCTTC
- | TRBJ2-1 | TRBV28 | - | CASTLGGPWYNEQFF | TGTGCCAGCACCCTCGGGGGGCCTTGGTACAATGAGCAGTTCTTC
- | TRBJ1-4 | TRBV6-1 | - | CASSEVGALTNEKLFF | TGTGCCAGCAGTGAGGTGGGGGCGCTGACTAATGAAAAACTGTTTTTT
- | TRBJ1-3 | TRBV3-1/TRBV3-2 | - | CASSRRSDTIYF | TGTGCCAGCAGCCGAAGAAGCGACACCATATATTTT
- | TRBJ2-7 | TRBV5-1 | - | CASSPGTQSYEQYF | TGCGCCAGCAGCCCCGGGACACAATCCTACGAGCAGTACTTC
- | TRBJ2-7 | TRBV27 | - | CASRLRPQTGRELYEQYF | TGTGCCAGCAGATTACGACCTCAGACAGGGCGGGAACTATACGAGCAGTACTTC